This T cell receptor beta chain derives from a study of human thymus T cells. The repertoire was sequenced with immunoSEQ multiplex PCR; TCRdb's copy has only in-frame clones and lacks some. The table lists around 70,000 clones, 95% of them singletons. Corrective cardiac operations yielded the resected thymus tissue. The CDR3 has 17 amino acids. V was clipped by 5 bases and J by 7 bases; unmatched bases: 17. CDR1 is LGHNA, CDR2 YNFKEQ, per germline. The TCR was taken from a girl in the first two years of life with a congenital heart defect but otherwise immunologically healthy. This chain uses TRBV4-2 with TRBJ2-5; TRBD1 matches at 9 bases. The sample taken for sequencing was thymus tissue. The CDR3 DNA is TGTGCCAGCAGCTCTTCCAGGGTGGGACAGGGAAGAAGGACCCAGTACTTC. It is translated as CASSSSRVGQGRRTQYF.